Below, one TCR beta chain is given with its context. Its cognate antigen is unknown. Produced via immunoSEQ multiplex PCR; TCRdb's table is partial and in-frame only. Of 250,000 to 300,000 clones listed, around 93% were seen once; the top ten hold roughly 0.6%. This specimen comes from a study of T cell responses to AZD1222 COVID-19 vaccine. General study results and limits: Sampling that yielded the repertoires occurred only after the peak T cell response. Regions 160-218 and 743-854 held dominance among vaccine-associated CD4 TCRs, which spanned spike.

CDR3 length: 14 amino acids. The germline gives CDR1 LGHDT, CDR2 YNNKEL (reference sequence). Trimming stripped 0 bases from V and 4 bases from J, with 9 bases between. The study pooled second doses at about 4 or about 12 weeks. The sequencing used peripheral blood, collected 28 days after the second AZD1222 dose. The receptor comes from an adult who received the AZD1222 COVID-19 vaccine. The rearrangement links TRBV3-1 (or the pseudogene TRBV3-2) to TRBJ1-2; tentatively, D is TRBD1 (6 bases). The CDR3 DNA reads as TGTGCCAGCAGCCAAGATTTGACAGGCTATGGCTACACCTTC. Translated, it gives CASSQDLTGYGYTF.